This T cell receptor beta chain originates from a study of T cell responses to AZD1222 COVID-19 vaccine. Overall study findings and caveats: It was only 6 or 7 AZD1222 recipients who were seropositive at baseline.

About this clone itself: No antigen is known for it.

Sequencing was performed with immunoSEQ multiplex PCR; in TCRdb, only in-frame clones are kept and a portion is missing. The sample lists fewer than 200,000 clones, more than 70% seen once, with roughly 25% in the top ten. V was trimmed by 3 bases and J by 2 bases, leaving 9 bases between them. Germline V lookup: CDR1 MDHEN, CDR2 SYDVKM. The CDR3 has 14 amino acids. The sample here was peripheral blood, taken 28 days after the second AZD1222 dose. The rearrangement links TRBV28 to TRBJ2-3, with no clear D. This clonotype originated in an adult who received the AZD1222 COVID-19 vaccine. CDR3 sequence (DNA): TGTGCCAGCAGTTTGTCGGAGATCACAGATACGCAGTATTTT. The encoded protein is CASSLSEITDTQYF.